The T cell receptor (beta chain) described here comes from a study of patients and donors after allogeneic stem cell transplantation. Using its own MiXCR run on the RT-PCR reads, TCRdb lists one record per CDR3 protein. Of 200,000 to 250,000 distinct CDR3 sequences listed, around 41% were seen once; the top ten hold 11%. There are a few counts of this clonotype. Sequences were obtained from blood, either unsorted or a sorted T cell fraction (not recorded which). This sequence was found in a human donor who was either an allogeneic HSCT recipient or a stem cell or donor lymphocyte infusion donor (not recorded which). It is not recorded whose cells these are; they may come from a transplant donor.

CDR3 nucleotide sequence: TGTGCCAGCAGTTACCTGGACAGGGGTGCCGGGGAGCTGTTTTTT. This codes for CASSYLDRGAGELFF. The gene calls are TRBV6-6 and TRBJ2-2, with 9 bases aligning to TRBD1. J was trimmed by 6 bases and V by 2 bases; bases with no gene match: 4. The CDR3 loop spans 15 amino acids. CDR1 and CDR2 from the germline V gene are MNHNY and SVGAGI (reference sequence).